This TCR beta chain came from a study of blood T cell repertoires in COVID-19. TCRdb's copy holds only in-frame clones and misses some; the assay was immunoSEQ multiplex PCR. This table has about 320,000 clones, 85% appearing once. In this sample, this clone turned up a few times. Other DNA sequences of this sample code for an identical CDR3. The TCR originated in a woman in her thirties who had been exposed to COVID-19. Material for sequencing was PBMCs or T cells enriched from blood (not recorded which).

CDR3 nucleotide sequence: TGTGCCAGCAGCCCAAGCGGGAGAACATACAATGAGCAGTTCTTC. Protein product: CASSPSGRTYNEQFF. This chain joins TRBV7-8 and TRBJ2-1; 8 bases fit TRBD2. Germline V gives CDR1 SGHVS, CDR2 FQNEAQ. This CDR3 is 15 amino acids long. J lost 4 bases, V lost 5 bases, and 7 bases had no gene match.